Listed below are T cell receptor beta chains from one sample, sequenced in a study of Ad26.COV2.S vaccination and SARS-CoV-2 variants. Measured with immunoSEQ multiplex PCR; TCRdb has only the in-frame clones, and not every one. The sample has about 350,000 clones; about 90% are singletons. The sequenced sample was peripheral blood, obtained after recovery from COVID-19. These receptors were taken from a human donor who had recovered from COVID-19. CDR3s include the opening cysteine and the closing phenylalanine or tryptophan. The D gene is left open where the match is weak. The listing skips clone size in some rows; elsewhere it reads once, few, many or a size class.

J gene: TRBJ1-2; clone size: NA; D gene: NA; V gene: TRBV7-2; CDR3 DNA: TGTGCCAGCAGCCAAAGGACCGCTTTGGACTATGGCTACACCTTC; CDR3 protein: CASSQRTALDYGYTF
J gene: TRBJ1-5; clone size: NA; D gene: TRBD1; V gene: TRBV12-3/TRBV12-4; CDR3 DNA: TGTGCCAGCCGAGGACAGGGGGGCCAGCCCCAGCATTTT; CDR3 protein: CASRGQGGQPQHF
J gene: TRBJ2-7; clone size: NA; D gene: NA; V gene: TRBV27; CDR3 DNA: TGTGCCAGCAGTTTATCGCCAGGACAGAACTACGAGCAGTACTTC; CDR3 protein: CASSLSPGQNYEQYF
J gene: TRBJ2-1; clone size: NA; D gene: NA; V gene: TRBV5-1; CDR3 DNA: TGCGCCAGCAGCTTGGCCCCTTACACGAGCAATGAGCAGTTCTTC; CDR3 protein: CASSLAPYTSNEQFF
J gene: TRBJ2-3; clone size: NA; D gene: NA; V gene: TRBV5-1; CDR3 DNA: TGCGCCAGCAGCTTCAGGGACACCGGCACAGATACGCAGTATTTT; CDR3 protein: CASSFRDTGTDTQYF
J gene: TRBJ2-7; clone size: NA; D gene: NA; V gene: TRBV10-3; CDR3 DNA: TGTGCCATCAGTGACTCAAAGACCGGGTCCTACGAGCAGTACTTC; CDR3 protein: CAISDSKTGSYEQYF
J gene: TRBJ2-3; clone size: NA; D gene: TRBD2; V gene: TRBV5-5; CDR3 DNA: TGTGCCAGCAGCTTCCAAAGCGGGGGATCCACAGATACGCAGTATTTT; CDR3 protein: CASSFQSGGSTDTQYF
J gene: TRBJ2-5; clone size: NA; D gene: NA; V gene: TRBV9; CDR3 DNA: TGTGCCAGCAGCACCCCCGGGCGCCAAGAGACCCAGTACTTC; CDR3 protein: CASSTPGRQETQYF
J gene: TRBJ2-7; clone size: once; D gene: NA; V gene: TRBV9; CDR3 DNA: TGTGCCAGCAGCGTAGGCCCAGGGTCGTACGAGCAGTACTTC; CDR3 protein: CASSVGPGSYEQYF
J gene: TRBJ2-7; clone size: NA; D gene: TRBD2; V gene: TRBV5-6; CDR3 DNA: TGTGCCAGCAGCCGGGGGGGCGCCTACGAGCAGTACTTC; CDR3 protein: CASSRGGAYEQYF
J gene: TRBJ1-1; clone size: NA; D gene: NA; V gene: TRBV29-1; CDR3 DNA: TGCAGCGTTGAAGGAAACACTGAAGCTTTCTTT; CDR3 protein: CSVEGNTEAFF
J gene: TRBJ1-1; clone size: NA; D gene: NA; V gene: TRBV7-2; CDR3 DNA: TGTGCCAGCAGCGGCGGACAGACCAACACTGAAGCTTTCTTT; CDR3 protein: CASSGGQTNTEAFF
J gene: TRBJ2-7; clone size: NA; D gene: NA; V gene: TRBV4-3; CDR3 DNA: TGCGCCAGCAGCCAAGAAGTGCCGGCCGAGCAGTACTTC; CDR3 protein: CASSQEVPAEQYF
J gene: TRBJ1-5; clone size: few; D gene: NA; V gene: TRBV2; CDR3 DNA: TGTGCCAGCAGTGTACCAGGCCCAGATCAGCCCCAGCATTTT; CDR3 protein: CASSVPGPDQPQHF